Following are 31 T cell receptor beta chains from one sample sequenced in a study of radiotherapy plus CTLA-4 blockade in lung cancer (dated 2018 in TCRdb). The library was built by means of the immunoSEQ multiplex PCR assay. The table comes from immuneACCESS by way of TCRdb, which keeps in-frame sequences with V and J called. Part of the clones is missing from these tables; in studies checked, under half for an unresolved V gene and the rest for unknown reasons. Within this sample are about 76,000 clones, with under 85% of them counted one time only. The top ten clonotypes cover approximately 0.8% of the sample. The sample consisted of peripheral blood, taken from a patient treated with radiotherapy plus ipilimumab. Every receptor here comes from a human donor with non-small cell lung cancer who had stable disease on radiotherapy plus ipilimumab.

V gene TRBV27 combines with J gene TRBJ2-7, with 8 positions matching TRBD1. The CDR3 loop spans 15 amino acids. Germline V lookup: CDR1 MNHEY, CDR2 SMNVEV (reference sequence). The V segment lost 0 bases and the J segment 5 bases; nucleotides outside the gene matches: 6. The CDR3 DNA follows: TGTGCCAGCAGTTTATCGGGGGACAGGCCCCACGAGCAGTACTTC. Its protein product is CASSLSGDRPHEQYF.

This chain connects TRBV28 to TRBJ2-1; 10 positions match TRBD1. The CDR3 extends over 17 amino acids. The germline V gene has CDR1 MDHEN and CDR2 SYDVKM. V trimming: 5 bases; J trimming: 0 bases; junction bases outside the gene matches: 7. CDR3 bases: TGTGCCAGCAGTACCCCGGGACAGGGGTTCTCCTACAATGAGCAGTTCTTC. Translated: CASSTPGQGFSYNEQFF.

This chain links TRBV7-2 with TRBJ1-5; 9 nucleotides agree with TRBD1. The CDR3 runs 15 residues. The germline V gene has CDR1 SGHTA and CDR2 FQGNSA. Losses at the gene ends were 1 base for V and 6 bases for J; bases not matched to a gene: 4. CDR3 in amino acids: CASSLEGTGRQPQHF. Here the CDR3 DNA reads TGTGCCAGCAGCTTAGAAGGGACAGGGCGTCAGCCCCAGCATTTT.

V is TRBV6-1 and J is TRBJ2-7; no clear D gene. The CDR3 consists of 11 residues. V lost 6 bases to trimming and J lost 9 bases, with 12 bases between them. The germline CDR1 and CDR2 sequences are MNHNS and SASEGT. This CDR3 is CASRLNRGQYF. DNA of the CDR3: TGTGCCAGCAGACTGAACAGAGGGCAGTACTTC.

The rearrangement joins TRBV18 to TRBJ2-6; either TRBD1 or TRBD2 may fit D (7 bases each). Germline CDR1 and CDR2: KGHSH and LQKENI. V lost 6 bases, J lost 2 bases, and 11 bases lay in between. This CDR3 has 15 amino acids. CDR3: CASSPGGAGANVLTF. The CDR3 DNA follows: TGTGCCAGCTCCCCAGGGGGGGCTGGGGCCAACGTCCTGACTTTC. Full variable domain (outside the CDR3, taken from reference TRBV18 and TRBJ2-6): NAGVMQNPRHLVRRRGQEARLRCSPMKGHSHVYWYRQLPEEGLKFMVYLQKENIIDESGMPKERFSAEFPKEGPSILRIQQVVRGDSAAYFCASSPGGAGANVLTFGAGSRLTVL.

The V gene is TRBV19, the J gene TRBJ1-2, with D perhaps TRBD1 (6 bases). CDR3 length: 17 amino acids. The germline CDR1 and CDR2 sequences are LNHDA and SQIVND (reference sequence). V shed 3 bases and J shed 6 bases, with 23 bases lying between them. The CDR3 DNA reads TGTGCCAGTAGTATCCGATTGGGGGGGGCCACCGTAAATGGCTACACCTTC. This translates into CASSIRLGGATVNGYTF.

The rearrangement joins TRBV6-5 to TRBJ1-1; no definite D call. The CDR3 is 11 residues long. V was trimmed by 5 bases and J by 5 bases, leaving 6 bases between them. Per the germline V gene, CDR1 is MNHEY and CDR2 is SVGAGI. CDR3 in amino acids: CASSLGTEAFF. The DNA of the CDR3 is TGTGCCAGCAGTCTGGGGACTGAAGCTTTCTTT.

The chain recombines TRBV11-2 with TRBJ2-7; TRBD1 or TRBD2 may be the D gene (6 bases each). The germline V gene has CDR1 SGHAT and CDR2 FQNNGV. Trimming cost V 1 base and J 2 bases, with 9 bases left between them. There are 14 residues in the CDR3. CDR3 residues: CASSLVGGTYEQYF. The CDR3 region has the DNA TGTGCCAGCAGCTTAGTGGGGGGCACCTACGAGCAGTACTTC.

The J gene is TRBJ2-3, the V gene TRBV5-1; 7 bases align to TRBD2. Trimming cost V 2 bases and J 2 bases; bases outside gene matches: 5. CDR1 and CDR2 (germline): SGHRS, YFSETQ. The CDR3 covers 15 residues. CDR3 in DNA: TGCGCCAGCAGCTTAGCGGGGCTGCTCACAGATACGCAGTATTTT. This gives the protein CASSLAGLLTDTQYF.

The CDR3 DNA reads TGTGCCAGCAGCTTAACGGCAGGGACTGAAGCTTTCTTT. It is translated as CASSLTAGTEAFF. The chain carries TRBV7-9 and TRBJ1-1, with a possible D match to TRBD1 (5 bases). The V gene lost 2 bases and the J gene lost 5 bases, with 9 bases spanning the gap. The CDR3 extends over 13 amino acids. Looked up from germline, CDR1 is SEHNR and CDR2 is FQNEAQ (reference sequence). Full variable domain (outside the CDR3, taken from reference TRBV7-9 and TRBJ1-1): DTGVSQNPRHKITKRGQNVTFRCDPISEHNRLYWYRQTLGQGPEFLTYFQNEAQLEKSRLLSDRFSAERPKGSFSTLEIQRTEQGDSAMYLCASSLTAGTEAFFGQGTRLTVV.

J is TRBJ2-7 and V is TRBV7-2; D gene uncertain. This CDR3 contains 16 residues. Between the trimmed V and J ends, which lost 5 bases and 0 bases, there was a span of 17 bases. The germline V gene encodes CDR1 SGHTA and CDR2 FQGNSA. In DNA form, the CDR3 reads TGTGCCAGCAGCCCACTTCTCGTTCAAGGCTCCTACGAGCAGTACTTC. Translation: CASSPLLVQGSYEQYF.

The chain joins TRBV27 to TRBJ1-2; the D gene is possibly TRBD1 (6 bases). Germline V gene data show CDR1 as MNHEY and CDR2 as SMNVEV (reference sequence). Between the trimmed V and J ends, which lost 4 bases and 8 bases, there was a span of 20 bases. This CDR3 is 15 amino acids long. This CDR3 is CASSSAGTLKAGYTF. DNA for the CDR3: TGTGCCAGCAGTTCCGCCGGGACACTCAAAGCGGGCTACACCTTC.

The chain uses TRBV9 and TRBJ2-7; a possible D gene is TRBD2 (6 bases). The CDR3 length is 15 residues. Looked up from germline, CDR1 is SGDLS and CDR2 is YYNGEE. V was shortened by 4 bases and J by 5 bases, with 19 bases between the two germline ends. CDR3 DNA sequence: TGTGCCAGCAGCCAAACGGGGGACCTCGACCACGAGCAGTACTTC. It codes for CASSQTGDLDHEQYF.

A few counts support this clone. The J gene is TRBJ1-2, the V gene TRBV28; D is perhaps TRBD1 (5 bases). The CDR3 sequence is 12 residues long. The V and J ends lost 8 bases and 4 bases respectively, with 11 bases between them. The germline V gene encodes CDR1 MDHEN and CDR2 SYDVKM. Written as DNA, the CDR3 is TGTGCCAGCTCCGGGACGGTCTATGGCTACACCTTC. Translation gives CASSGTVYGYTF.

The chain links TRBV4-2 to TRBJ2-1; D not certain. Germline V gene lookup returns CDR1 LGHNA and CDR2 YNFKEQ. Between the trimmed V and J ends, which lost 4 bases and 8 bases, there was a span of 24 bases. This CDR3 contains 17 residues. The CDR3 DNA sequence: TGTGCCAGCAGCCTACAACCCAAAGACCCCACCGATGATGAGCAGTTCTTC. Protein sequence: CASSLQPKDPTDDEQFF.

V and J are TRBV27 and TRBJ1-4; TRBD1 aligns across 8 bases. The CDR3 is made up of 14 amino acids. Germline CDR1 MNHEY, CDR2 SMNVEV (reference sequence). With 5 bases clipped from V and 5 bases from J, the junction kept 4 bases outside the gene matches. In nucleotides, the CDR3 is TGTGCCAGCAGTCCACAGGGGGTGAATGAAAAACTGTTTTTT. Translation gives CASSPQGVNEKLFF.

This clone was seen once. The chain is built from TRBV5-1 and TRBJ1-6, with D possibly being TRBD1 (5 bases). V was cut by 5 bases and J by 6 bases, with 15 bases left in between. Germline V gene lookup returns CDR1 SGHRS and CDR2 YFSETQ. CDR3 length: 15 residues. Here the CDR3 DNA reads TGCGCCAGCAGGGTAGGGGAGAGCCTTAATTCACCCCTCCACTTT. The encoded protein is CASRVGESLNSPLHF.

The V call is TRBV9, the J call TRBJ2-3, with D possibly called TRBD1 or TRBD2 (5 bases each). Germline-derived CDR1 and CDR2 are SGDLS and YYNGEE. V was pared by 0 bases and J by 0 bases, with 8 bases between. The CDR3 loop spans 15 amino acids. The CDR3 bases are TGTGCCAGCAGCGTAGGGGGACGGAGCACAGATACGCAGTATTTT. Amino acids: CASSVGGRSTDTQYF.

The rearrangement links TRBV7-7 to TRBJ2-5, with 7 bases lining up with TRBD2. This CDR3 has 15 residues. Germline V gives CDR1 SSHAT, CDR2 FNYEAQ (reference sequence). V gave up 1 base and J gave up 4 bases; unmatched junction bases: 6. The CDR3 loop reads CASSLGWGGTETQYF. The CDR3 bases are TGTGCCAGCAGCTTAGGTTGGGGGGGTACAGAGACCCAGTACTTC.

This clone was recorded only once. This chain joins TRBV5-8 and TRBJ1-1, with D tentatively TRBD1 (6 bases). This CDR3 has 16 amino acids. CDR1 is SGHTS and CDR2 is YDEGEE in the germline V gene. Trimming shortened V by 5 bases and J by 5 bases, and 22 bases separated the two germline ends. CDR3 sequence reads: CASSYGPGPGVTEAFF. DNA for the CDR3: TGTGCCAGCAGTTACGGCCCCGGACCAGGGGTGACTGAAGCTTTCTTT.

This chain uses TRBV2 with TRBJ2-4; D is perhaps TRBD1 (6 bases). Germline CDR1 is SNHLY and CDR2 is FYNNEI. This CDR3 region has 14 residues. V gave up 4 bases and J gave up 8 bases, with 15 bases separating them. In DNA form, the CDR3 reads TGTGCCAGCAGTGTCCAGGGGCAGGGTGACATTCAGTACTTC. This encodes CASSVQGQGDIQYF.

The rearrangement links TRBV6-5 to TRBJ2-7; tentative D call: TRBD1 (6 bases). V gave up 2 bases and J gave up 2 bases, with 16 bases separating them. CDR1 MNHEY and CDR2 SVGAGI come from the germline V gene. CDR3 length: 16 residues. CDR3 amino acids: CASSYMGAANTYEQYF. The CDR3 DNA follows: TGTGCCAGCAGTTACATGGGGGCAGCGAATACCTACGAGCAGTACTTC.

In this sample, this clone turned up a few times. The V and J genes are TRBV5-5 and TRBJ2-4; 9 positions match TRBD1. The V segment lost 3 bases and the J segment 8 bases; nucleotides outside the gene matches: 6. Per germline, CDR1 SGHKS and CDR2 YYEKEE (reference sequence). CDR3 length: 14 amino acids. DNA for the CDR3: TGTGCCAGCAGCTCGGGACAGGGAATGGACATTCAGTACTTC. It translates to CASSSGQGMDIQYF.

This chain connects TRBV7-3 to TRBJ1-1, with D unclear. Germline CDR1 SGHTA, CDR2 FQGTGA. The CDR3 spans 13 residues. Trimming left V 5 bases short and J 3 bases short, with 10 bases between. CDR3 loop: CASSRFRDTEAFF. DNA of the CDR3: TGTGCCAGCAGCCGGTTCCGGGACACTGAAGCTTTCTTT. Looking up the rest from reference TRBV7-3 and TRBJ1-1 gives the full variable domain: GAGVSQTPSNKVTEKGKYVELRCDPISGHTALYWYRQSLGQGPEFLIYFQGTGAADDSGLPNDRFFAVRPEGSVSTLKIQRTERGDSAVYLCASSRFRDTEAFFGQGTRLTVV.

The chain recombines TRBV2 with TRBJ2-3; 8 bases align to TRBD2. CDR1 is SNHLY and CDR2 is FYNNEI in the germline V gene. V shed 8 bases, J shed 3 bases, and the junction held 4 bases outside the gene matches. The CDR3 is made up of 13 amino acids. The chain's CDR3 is CASAQRETDTQYF. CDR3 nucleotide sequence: TGTGCCAGCGCCCAGCGGGAGACAGATACGCAGTATTTT.

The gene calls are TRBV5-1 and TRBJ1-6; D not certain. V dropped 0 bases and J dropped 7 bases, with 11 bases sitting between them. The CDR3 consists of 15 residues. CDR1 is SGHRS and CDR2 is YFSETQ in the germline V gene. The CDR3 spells CASSLGRGLNSPLHF. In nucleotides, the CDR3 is TGCGCCAGCAGCTTGGGTCGTGGGTTAAATTCACCCCTCCACTTT.

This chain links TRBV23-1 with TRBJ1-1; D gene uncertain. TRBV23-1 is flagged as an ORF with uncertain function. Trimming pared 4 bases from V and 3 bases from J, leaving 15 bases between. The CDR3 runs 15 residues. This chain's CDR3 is CASSLHGGNYTEAFF. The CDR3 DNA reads TGCGCCAGCAGTCTCCATGGCGGGAACTACACTGAAGCTTTCTTT.

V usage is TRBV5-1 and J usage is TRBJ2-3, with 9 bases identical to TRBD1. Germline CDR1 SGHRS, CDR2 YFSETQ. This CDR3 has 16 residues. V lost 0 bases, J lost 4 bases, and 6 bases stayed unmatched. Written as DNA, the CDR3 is TGCGCCAGCAGCTTGGATCTACAGGGGGCCGCAGATACGCAGTATTTT. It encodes CASSLDLQGAADTQYF.

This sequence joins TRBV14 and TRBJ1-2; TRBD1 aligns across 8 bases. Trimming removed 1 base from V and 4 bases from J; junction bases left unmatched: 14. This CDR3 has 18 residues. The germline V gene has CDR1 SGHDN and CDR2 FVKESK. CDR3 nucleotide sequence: TGTGCCAGCAGCCAAGGCCGTCCTGGACAGGGATGGCTCTATGGCTACACCTTC. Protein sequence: CASSQGRPGQGWLYGYTF.

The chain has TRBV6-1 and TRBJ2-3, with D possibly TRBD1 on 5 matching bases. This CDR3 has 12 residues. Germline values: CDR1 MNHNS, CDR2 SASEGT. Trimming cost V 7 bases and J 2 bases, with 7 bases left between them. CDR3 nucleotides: TGTGCCAGCAAGGACAACACAGATACGCAGTATTTT. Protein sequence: CASKDNTDTQYF.

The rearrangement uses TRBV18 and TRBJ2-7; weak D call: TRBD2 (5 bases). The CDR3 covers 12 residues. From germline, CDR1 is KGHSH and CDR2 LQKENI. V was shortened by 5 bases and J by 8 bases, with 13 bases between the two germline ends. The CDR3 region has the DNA TGTGCCAGCTCATTCGGACTTGGGAAGCAGTACTTC. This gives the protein CASSFGLGKQYF.